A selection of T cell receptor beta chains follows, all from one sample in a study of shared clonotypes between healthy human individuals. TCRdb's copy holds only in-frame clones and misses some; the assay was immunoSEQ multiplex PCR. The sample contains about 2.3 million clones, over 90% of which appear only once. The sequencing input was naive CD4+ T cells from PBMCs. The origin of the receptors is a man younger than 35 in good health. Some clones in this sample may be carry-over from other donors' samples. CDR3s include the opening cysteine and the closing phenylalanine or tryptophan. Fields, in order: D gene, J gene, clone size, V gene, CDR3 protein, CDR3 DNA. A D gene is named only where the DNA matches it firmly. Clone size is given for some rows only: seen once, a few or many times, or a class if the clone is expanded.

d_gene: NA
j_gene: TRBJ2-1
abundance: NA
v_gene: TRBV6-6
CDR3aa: CASSREDEQFF
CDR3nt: TGTGCCAGCAGCCGAGAGGATGAGCAGTTCTTC

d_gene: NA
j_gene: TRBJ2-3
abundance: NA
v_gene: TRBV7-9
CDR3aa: CASSPSGVSDTQYF
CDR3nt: TGTGCCAGCAGCCCGTCAGGTGTGTCCGATACGCAGTATTTT

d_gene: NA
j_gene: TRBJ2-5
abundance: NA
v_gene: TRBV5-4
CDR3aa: CASSPPAGETQYF
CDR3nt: TGTGCCAGCAGCCCACCGGCGGGAGAGACCCAGTACTTC

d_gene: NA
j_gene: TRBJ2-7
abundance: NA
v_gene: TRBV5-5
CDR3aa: CASSRTGTSNYEQYF
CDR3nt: TGTGCCAGCAGCAGAACCGGGACGTCGAACTACGAGCAGTACTTC

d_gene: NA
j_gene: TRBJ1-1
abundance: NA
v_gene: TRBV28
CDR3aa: CASSLGDRNTEAFF
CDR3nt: TGTGCCAGCAGTTTAGGAGACAGGAACACTGAAGCTTTCTTT

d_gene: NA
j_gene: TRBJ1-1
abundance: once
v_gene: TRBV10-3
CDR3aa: CAIRKTGINTEAFF
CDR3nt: TGTGCCATCAGGAAGACGGGGATAAACACTGAAGCTTTCTTT

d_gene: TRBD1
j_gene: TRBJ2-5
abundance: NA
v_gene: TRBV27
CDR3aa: CASGTAFQETQYF
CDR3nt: TGTGCCAGCGGGACAGCTTTCCAAGAGACCCAGTACTTC

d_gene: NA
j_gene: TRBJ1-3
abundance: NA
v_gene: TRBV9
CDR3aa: CASSVAPVSGNTIYF
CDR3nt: TGTGCCAGCAGCGTAGCTCCGGTCTCTGGAAACACCATATATTTT

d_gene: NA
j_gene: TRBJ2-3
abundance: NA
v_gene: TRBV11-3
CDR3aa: CASSRGATSTDTQYF
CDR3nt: TGTGCCAGCAGCCGGGGGGCGACTAGCACAGATACGCAGTATTTT

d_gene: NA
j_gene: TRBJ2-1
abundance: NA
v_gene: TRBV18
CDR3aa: CASSIAEEQFF
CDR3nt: TGTGCCAGCTCAATCGCGGAGGAGCAGTTCTTC

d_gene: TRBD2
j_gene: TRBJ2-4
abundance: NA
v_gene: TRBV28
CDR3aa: CASSHGTISGRGRGSKNIQYF
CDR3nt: TGTGCCAGCAGTCACGGGACGATTAGCGGGAGGGGAAGGGGATCCAAAAACATTCAGTACTTC

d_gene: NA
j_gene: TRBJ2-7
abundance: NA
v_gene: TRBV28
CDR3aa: CAVERALNPYEQYF
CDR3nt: TGTGCCGTGGAACGGGCGCTTAATCCCTACGAGCAGTACTTC

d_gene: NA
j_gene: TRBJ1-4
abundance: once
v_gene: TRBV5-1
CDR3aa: CASRRDVANEKLFF
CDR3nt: TGCGCCAGCCGACGGGACGTGGCTAATGAAAAACTGTTTTTT

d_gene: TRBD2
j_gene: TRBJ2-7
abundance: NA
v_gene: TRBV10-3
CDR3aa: CAISEKAGASYEQYF
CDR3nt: TGTGCCATCAGTGAGAAAGCGGGAGCTTCCTACGAGCAGTACTTC